The present T cell receptor beta chain was sequenced within a study of CXCR3-negative and CXCR3-positive naive CD8 T cells. The germline gives CDR1 SEHNR, CDR2 FQNEAQ (reference sequence). The CDR3 runs 15 residues. Carrying UMI labels, the TRB cDNA libraries were prepared through 5' RACE. Each CDR3 protein gets one entry in TCRdb, which reprocessed the 5' RACE reads and gives no DNA. This sample's table has roughly 30,000 distinct CDR3 sequences. The V call is TRBV7-9, the J call TRBJ1-1; TCRdb's assignment of TRBD1 cannot be checked, as there is no DNA. Sequencing used memory CD8+ T cells from blood. The receptor was isolated from a human donor in good health. Some clones in this sample may be carry-over from other donors' samples. CDR3 in amino acids: CASGLVTGMNTEAFF.